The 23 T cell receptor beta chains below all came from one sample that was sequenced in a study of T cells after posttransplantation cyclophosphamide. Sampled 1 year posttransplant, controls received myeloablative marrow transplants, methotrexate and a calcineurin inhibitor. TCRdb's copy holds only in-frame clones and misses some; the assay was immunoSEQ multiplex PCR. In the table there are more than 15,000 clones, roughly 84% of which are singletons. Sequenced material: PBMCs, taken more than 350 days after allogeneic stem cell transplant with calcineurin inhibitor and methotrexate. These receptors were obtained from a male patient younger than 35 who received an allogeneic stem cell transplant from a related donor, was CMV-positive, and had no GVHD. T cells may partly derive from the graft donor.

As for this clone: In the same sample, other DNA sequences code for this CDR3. Here the CDR3 reads CASSPGLAGTRETQYF. The DNA of the CDR3 is TGTGCCAGCAGCCCGGGACTAGCGGGAACCAGGGAGACCCAGTACTTC. J is TRBJ2-5 and V is TRBV7-2; 13 bases match TRBD2. V lost 5 bases, J lost 5 bases, and 8 bases stayed unmatched. Germline assignment: CDR1 SGHTA and CDR2 FQGNSA. The CDR3 is 16 residues long.

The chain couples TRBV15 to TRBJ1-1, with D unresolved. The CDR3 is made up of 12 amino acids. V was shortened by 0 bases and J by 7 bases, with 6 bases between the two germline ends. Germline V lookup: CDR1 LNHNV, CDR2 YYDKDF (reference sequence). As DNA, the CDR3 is TGTGCCACCAGCAGAGAATTAAATGAAGCTTTCTTT. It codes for CATSRELNEAFF. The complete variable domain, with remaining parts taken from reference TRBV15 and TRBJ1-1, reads DAMVIQNPRYQVTQFGKPVTLSCSQTLNHNVMYWYQQKSSQAPKLLFHYYDKDFNNEADTPDNFQSRRPNTSFCFLDIRSPGLGDTAMYLCATSRELNEAFFGQGTRLTVV.

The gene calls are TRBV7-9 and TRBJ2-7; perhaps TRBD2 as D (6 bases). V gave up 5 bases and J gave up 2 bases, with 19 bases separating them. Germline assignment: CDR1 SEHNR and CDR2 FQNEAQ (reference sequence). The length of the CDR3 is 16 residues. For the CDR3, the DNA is TGTGCCAGCAGCCCGATCGGGAGACGGGGGACCTACGAGCAGTACTTC. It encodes CASSPIGRRGTYEQYF.

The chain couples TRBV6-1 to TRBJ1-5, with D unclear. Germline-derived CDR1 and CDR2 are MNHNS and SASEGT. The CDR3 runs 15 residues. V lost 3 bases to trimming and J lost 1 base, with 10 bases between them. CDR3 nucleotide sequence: TGTGCCAGCAGTGATCGGGAAAGCAGCAATCAGCCCCAGCATTTT. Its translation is CASSDRESSNQPQHF.

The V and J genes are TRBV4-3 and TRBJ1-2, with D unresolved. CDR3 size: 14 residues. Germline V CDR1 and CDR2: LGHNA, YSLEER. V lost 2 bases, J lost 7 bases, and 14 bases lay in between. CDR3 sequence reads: CASSQLRAESGYTF. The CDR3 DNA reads TGCGCCAGCAGCCAACTTAGAGCGGAGAGTGGCTACACCTTC.

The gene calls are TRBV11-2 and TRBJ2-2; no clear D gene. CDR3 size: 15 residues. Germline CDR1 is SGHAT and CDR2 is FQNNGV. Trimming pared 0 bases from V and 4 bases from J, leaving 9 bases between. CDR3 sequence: CASSLDRASTGELFF. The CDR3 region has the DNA TGTGCCAGCAGCTTAGATCGTGCCAGCACCGGGGAGCTGTTTTTT. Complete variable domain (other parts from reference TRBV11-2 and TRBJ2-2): EAGVAQSPRYKIIEKRQSVAFWCNPISGHATLYWYQQILGQGPKLLIQFQNNGVVDDSQLPKDRFSAERLKGVDSTLKIQPAKLEDSAVYLCASSLDRASTGELFFGEGSRLTVL.

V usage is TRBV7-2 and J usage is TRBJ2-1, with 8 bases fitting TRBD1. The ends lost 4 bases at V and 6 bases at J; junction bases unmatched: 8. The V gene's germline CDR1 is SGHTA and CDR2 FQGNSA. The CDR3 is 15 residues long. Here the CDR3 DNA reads TGTGCCAGCAGCTCCCAGGGGGCGCAGGTCAATGAGCAGTTCTTC. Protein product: CASSSQGAQVNEQFF.

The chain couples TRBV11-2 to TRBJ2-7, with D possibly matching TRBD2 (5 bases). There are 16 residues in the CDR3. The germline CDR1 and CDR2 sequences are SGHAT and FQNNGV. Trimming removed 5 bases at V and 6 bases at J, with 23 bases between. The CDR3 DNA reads TGTGCCAGCAGCCGTGCTATGAGTGGCGGGTCGGGCGAGCAGTACTTC. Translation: CASSRAMSGGSGEQYF. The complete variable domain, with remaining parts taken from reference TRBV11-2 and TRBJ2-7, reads EAGVAQSPRYKIIEKRQSVAFWCNPISGHATLYWYQQILGQGPKLLIQFQNNGVVDDSQLPKDRFSAERLKGVDSTLKIQPAKLEDSAVYLCASSRAMSGGSGEQYFGPGTRLTVT.

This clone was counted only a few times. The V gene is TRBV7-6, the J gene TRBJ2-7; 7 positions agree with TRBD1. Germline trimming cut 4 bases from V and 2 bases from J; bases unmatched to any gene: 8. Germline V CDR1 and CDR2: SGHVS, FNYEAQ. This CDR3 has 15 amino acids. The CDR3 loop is CASSSDGQVAYEQYF. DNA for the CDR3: TGTGCCAGCAGCTCCGATGGACAGGTCGCCTACGAGCAGTACTTC.

CDR3 sequence: CASTLAGGVSEQFF. CDR3 in DNA: TGTGCCAGCACCTTAGCGGGAGGAGTCAGTGAGCAGTTCTTC. The V gene is TRBV6-5, the J gene TRBJ2-1; 10 bases fit TRBD2. CDR1 and CDR2 from the germline V gene are MNHEY and SVGAGI. V lost 7 bases, J lost 9 bases, and 9 bases stayed unmatched. The CDR3 spans 14 residues.

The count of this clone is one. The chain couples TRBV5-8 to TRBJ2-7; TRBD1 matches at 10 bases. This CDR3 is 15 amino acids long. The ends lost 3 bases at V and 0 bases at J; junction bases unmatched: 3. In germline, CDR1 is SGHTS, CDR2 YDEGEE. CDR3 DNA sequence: TGTGCCAGCAGCTGGGGACAGGGGAGCTCCTACGAGCAGTACTTC. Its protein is CASSWGQGSSYEQYF.

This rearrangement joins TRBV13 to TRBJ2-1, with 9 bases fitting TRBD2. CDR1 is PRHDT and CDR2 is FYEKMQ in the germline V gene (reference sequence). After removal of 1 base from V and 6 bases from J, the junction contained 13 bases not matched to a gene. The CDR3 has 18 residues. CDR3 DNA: TGTGCCAGCAGCTTAGTAGGTTTGGAGGCTAGCGGGACCAATGAGCAGTTCTTC. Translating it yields CASSLVGLEASGTNEQFF.

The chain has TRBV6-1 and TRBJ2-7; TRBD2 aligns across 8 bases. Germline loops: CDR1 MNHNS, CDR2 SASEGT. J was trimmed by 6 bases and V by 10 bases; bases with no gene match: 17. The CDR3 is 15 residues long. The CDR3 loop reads CATGLTGRAQSEQYF. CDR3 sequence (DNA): TGTGCCACCGGCCTTACCGGGAGGGCCCAATCCGAGCAGTACTTC.

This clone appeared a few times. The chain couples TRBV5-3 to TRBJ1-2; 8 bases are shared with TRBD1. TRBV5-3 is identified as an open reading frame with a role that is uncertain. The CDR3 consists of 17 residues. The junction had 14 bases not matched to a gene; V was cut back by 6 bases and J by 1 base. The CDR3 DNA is TGTGCCAGAAAAAAAGACGGACAGGGTAGGTGTAACTATGGCTACACCTTC. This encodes CARKKDGQGRCNYGYTF.

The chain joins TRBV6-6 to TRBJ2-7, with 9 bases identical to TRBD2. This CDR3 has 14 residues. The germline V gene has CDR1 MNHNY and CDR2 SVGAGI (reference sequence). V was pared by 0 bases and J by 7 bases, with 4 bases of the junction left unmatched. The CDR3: CASSYSFLAGEQYF. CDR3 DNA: TGTGCCAGCAGTTACTCGTTCCTAGCGGGGGAGCAGTACTTC.

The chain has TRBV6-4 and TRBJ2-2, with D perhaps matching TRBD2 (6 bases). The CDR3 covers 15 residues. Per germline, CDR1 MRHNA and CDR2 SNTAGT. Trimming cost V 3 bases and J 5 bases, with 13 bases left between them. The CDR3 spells CASSERDSVTGELFF. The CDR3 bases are TGTGCCAGCAGTGAAAGGGACTCCGTGACCGGGGAGCTGTTTTTT.

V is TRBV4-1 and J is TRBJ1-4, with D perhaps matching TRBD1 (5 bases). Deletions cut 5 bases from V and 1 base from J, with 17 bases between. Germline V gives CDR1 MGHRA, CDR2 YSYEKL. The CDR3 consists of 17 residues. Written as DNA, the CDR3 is TGCGCCAGCAGCAGGGACTCAGCGGGGCAAACTAATGAAAAACTGTTTTTT. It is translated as CASSRDSAGQTNEKLFF.

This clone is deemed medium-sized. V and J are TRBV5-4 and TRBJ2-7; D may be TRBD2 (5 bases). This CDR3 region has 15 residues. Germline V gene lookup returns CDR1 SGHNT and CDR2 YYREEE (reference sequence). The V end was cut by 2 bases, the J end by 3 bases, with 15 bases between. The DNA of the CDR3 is TGTGCCAGCAGCTTTCCTAGCAGCGGCAGCTACGAGCAGTACTTC. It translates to CASSFPSSGSYEQYF.

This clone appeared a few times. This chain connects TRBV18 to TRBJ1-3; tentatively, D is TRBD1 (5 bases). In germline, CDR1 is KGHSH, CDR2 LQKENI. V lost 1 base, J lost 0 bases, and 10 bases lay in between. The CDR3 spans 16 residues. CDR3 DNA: TGTGCCAGCTCACCACGGGGCGGCATCTCTGGAAACACCATATATTTT. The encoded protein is CASSPRGGISGNTIYF.

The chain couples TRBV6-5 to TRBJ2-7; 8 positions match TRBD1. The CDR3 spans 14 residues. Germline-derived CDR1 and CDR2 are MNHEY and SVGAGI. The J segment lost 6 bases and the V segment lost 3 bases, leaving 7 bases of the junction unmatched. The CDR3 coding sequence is TGTGCCAGCAGTTATAGACAGGGGATGGGCGAGCAGTACTTC. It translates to CASSYRQGMGEQYF.

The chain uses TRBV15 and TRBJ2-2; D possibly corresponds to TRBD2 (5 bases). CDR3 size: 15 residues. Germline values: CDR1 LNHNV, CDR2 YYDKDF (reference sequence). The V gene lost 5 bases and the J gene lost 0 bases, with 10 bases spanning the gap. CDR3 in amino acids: CATSGLTANTGELFF. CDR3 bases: TGTGCCACCAGCGGACTTACCGCGAACACCGGGGAGCTGTTTTTT.

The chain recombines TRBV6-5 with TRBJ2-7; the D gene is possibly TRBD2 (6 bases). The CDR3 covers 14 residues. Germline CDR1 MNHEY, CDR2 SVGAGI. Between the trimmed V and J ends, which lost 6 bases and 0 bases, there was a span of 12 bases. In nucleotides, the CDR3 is TGTGCCAGCAGGAGGGACGGGAGCTCCTACGAGCAGTACTTC. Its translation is CASRRDGSSYEQYF.

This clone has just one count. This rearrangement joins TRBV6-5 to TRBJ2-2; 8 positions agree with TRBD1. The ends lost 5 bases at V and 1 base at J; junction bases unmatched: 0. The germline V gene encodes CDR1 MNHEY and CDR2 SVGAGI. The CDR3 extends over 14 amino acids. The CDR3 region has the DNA TGTGCCAGCAGTGGACAGGGGAACACCGGGGAGCTGTTTTTT. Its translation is CASSGQGNTGELFF.